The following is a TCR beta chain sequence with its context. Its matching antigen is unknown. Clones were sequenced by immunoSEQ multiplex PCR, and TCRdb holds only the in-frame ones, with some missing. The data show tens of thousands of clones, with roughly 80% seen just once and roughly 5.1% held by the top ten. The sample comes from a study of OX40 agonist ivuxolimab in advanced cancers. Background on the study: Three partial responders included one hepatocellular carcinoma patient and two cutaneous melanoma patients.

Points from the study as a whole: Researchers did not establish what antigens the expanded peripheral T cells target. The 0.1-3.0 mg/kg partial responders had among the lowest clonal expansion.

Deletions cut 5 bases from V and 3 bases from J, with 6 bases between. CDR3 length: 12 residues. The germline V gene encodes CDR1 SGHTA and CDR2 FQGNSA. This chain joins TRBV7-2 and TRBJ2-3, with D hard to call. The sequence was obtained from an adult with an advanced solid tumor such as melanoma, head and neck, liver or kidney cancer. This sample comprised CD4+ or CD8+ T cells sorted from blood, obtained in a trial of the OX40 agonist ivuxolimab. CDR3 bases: TGTGCCAGCAGCCCTCAGACAGATACGCAGTATTTT. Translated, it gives CASSPQTDTQYF.